This T cell receptor (beta chain) was observed in a study of human T cells and chemical hapten exposure (dated by TCRdb to the early 2020s). Describing the broader study: For sensitization, 2% DPC in acetone was applied to a roughly 2 cm by roughly 2 cm area of upper inner arm skin. Throughout the study period of 20 to 30 weeks, patients also received therapeutic DPC doses to the scalp every week. Patch testing was performed on the upper back with Finn chambers containing 0.01% DPC, and the patch tests were scored after 6 days according to International Contact Dermatitis Research Group standards. Most of the patients in the cohort were female, and the cohort covered alopecia areata with under or over 50% scalp involvement, alopecia totalis and alopecia universalis. Libraries were pooled for sequencing, and per-sample TCR yields varied mainly because of small differences in library volumes within the pool. The study tracked peripheral blood TCR repertoire changes in vivo during primary and secondary sensitization to the hapten diphenylcyclopropenone (DPC) in alopecia patients. Blood was sampled from patients pre-sensitization (week 0) and at 2, 6 and about 24 weeks after DPC sensitization. Around 30 alopecia patients provided blood for TCR sequencing at one to four time points (pre-sensitization, 2, 6 and 24 weeks).

This clonotype was counted at least ten times. Its antigen is not yet known. There are no base qualities to consult, and no much larger clone falls within one base. The method behind the library was RACE. The run used a NextSeq 500. During library preparation, unique molecular identifiers were attached to individual cDNA molecules so that TCRs could be counted quantitatively and reproducibly. Both TCR alpha and TCR beta chains were sequenced from each blood RNA sample. The original methods were these. The median number of TCRs per sample was 95,638, ranging from about 23,224 to 690,600. The Decombinator software suite was used to annotate V, J and CDR3 in the TCR reads. For PS versus PT1 abundance plots, all samples were subsampled to the same number of TCRs (28,000). Expanded TCRs were defined as absent before sensitization and observed at least eight times at the 2-week time point. TCRdb reworked the public reads: Q25 trimming with fastp, MiXCR clone assembly, productive beta chains retained. Every CDR3 protein is listed once, alongside the most common genes and DNA of its rows. TCRdb's processing, not the authors' own work, is the source of the V and J calls. Present in this sample are 75,000 to 95,000 distinct CDR3 sequences, 12% of which were seen just once. The ten biggest clones cover about 4% of the sample.

The sample's time point label, in plain terms: patch test 1, 2 weeks after DPC sensitization. The treatment or condition label for this specimen denotes: therapeutic diphenylcyclopropenone sensitization with weekly scalp DPC. At each patch-test visit, blood was drawn before the patch test was applied. To be eligible, patients had to be aged 18 to 70, diagnosed with alopecia and judged suitable for DPC therapy, while pregnant patients were excluded. Unfractionated whole blood was collected in Tempus Blood RNA tubes, and total RNA was extracted from that blood. Study-wide conclusions, independent of this receptor: Patch test score correlated positively with the number of PT1 expanded TCRs, reaching significance at thresholds 8, 16 and 32 but not at 4. Significantly more large CDR3 similarity clusters were formed by expanded TCRs than by pre-sensitization or healthy control sets, consistent with antigen-driven responses. No change with DPC sensitization was found in the number of TCRs above 1 in 1000 frequency, and no evidence of global repertoire structure alterations was found. After repeated subsampling, changes were observed in the strength of the expansion versus patch-test correlation and in the threshold at which the correlation became significant. Alopecia, a presumed autoimmune disease, was present in all patients, so the immune response of the patients might differ from that of healthy individuals.

The clonotype originates from a woman aged 60-75 years with alopecia areata. Some clones in this sample may be carry-over from other donors' samples. The material sequenced was whole blood, taken in connection with sensitization to the hapten diphenylcyclopropenone (DPC).

The bases are TGCAGCGTTGCGGGGACCCCTTACGAGCAGTACTTC. This yields the protein CSVAGTPYEQYF. The chain links TRBV29-1 with TRBJ2-7; the D segment might be TRBD1 or TRBD2, since each matches 5 bases. CDR1 is given as SQVTM and CDR2 as ANQGSEA, both from the germline V gene. V gives up 4 bases and J gives up 4 bases, and the segment between their germline ends measures 11 bases. Including cysteine and phenylalanine, the CDR3 has 12 amino acids. Only the CDR3 region is kept as DNA, spanning 36 bases read in frame from base 1.